This entry features one TCR beta chain sequence. Its antigen is undetermined. 60 Vbeta and 13 Jbeta primers were used in PCR. Sequencing used immunoSEQ multiplex PCR; TCRdb keeps in-frame clones, though not all of them. This sample's clone table lists around 140,000 clones. These data are taken from a study of cytomegalovirus exposure and HLA in healthy donors. Study observations and caveats: Later analysis found that TCR beta chains associated with HLA were more clonally expanded than other, equally common chains. There were 164 TCR beta chains listed as cytomegalovirus-associated.

Sequenced material: PBMCs. The clonotype comes from a young woman in good health and CMV-seronegative.

The CDR3 sequence: CAWGDSGRETQYF. DNA for the CDR3: TGTGCCTGGGGGGACAGCGGAAGGGAGACCCAGTACTTC. The J gene is TRBJ2-5, the V gene TRBV30, with 7 bases lining up with TRBD1. The CDR3 runs to 13 residues. Per the germline V gene, CDR1 is GTSNPN and CDR2 is SVGIG (reference sequence). With V trimmed by 5 bases and J by 5 bases, 8 bases remained unmatched.